The next 12 T cell receptor beta chains were all read from a single sample in a study of beta chain features in type 1 diabetes. The antigens of these receptors remain unknown. The entirety of the isolated RNA underwent reverse transcription, so expressed TCRB transcripts were sequenced. Profiling relied on immunoSEQ multiplex PCR, and the TCRdb table lists in-frame clones only, not all of them. Among about 660,000 clones listed, more than 12% were seen once. Study observations and caveats: Type 1 diabetes patients had TCRB CDR3s that were shorter (moderately but significantly so) in all four CD4+ subsets.

The sequenced material came from naive CD4+ T cells from blood. The receptors stem from a man younger than 35 with type 1 diabetes.

A few counts support this clone. The V call is TRBV2, the J call TRBJ1-4; 8 bases line up with TRBD1. J lost 5 bases, V lost 5 bases, and 1 base had no gene match. Germline CDR1 reads SNHLY; CDR2 reads FYNNEI. This CDR3 has 13 residues. The CDR3 loop reads CASSRQGNEKLFF. CDR3 DNA: TGTGCCAGCAGTCGACAGGGGAATGAAAAACTGTTTTTT.

This sequence joins TRBV7-9 and TRBJ2-5; 10 nucleotides align to TRBD1. The CDR3 sequence is 16 residues long. V shed 3 bases, J shed 2 bases, and the junction held 6 bases outside the gene matches. The germline V gene has CDR1 SEHNR and CDR2 FQNEAQ (reference sequence). CDR3: CASSLVPGQGQETQYF. The CDR3 DNA reads TGTGCCAGCAGCTTGGTCCCGGGACAGGGGCAAGAGACCCAGTACTTC.

This sequence joins TRBV2 and TRBJ2-1; D ambiguous. V was clipped by 2 bases and J by 11 bases, with 7 bases between them. CDR3 length: 11 amino acids. Per the germline V gene, CDR1 is SNHLY and CDR2 is FYNNEI. CDR3 bases: TGTGCCAGCAGTGAATCTAGGAAGCAGTTCTTC. Translation: CASSESRKQFF.

This clone was counted a few times. V usage is TRBV6-5 and J usage is TRBJ2-7, with TRBD1 matching over 10 bases. From germline, CDR1 is MNHEY and CDR2 SVGAGI. The CDR3 covers 15 residues. V shed 6 bases, J shed 0 bases, and the junction held 5 bases outside the gene matches. CDR3 protein: CASRKTGGGSYEQYF. The CDR3 DNA is TGTGCCAGCAGAAAGACAGGGGGCGGCTCCTACGAGCAGTACTTC.

This clone has a handful of counts. V and J are TRBV30 and TRBJ1-3; D is uncertain. V was trimmed by 2 bases and J by 7 bases, leaving 6 bases between them. Germline loops: CDR1 GTSNPN, CDR2 SVGIG (reference sequence). This CDR3 is 11 amino acids long. CDR3 sequence: CAWSQENTIYF. The CDR3 region has the DNA TGTGCCTGGAGTCAGGAGAACACCATATATTTT.

Only a few counts were recorded for this clone. The CDR3 here is CASSIGTVDNQPQHF. The CDR3, as DNA: TGTGCCAGCAGTATAGGGACCGTAGACAATCAGCCCCAGCATTTT. This chain joins TRBV6-1 and TRBJ1-5; TRBD1 is a possible D gene (5 bases). CDR1 and CDR2 from the germline V gene are MNHNS and SASEGT. V lost 5 bases to trimming and J lost 3 bases, with 14 bases between them. This CDR3 contains 15 residues.

This clone has only a few counts. The rearrangement joins TRBV5-1 to TRBJ2-3; 10 bases match TRBD2. J lost 1 base, V lost 3 bases, and 2 bases had no gene match. The germline CDR1 and CDR2 sequences are SGHRS and YFSETQ. There are 15 residues in the CDR3. The CDR3 loop is CASSSSGSGTDTQYF. In nucleotides, the CDR3 is TGCGCCAGCAGCTCTAGCGGGAGTGGCACAGATACGCAGTATTTT.

As concerns this clone: Within the sample, other DNA sequences also encode this same CDR3. This chain connects TRBV18 to TRBJ1-1, with unresolved D. CDR1 and CDR2 (germline): KGHSH, LQKENI. The ends were cut back, 3 bases at V and 6 bases at J, with 5 bases in the middle. CDR3 size: 11 residues. The CDR3 here is CASSPGPEAFF. The CDR3 DNA is TGTGCCAGCTCACCCGGACCTGAAGCTTTCTTT.

This clone was picked up a small number of times. This chain links TRBV10-3 with TRBJ2-5; a possible D gene is TRBD2 (6 bases). Deletions cut 4 bases from V and 5 bases from J, with 17 bases between. Per germline, CDR1 ENHRY and CDR2 SYGVKD. The CDR3 runs 15 residues. The chain's CDR3 is CAISGGLEREETQYF. As DNA, the CDR3 is TGTGCCATCAGTGGGGGACTCGAGAGGGAGGAGACCCAGTACTTC.

The J gene is TRBJ2-7, the V gene TRBV27; 10 bases match TRBD1. Germline values: CDR1 MNHEY, CDR2 SMNVEV (reference sequence). CDR3 length: 14 residues. Losses at the gene ends were 3 bases for V and 3 bases for J; bases not matched to a gene: 2. The chain's CDR3 is CASSFRDRGYEQYF. The CDR3, as DNA: TGTGCCAGCAGTTTTCGGGACAGGGGCTACGAGCAGTACTTC.

This clone occurred a few times. The chain couples TRBV19 to TRBJ2-4, with D uncertain. From germline, CDR1 is LNHDA and CDR2 SQIVND (reference sequence). This CDR3 comprises 15 residues. Trimming left V 3 bases short and J 0 bases short, with 9 bases between. Here the CDR3 DNA reads TGTGCCAGTAGTATGTCTATGGGAGCCAAAAACATTCAGTACTTC. Translated, it gives CASSMSMGAKNIQYF. Filled out from reference TRBV19 and TRBJ2-4, the complete variable domain reads DGGITQSPKYLFRKEGQNVTLSCEQNLNHDAMYWYRQDPGQGLRLIYYSQIVNDFQKGDIAEGYSVSREKKESFPLTVTSAQKNPTAFYLCASSMSMGAKNIQYFGAGTRLSVL.

The rearrangement uses TRBV28 and TRBJ2-7; 8 bases fit TRBD1. In germline, CDR1 is MDHEN, CDR2 SYDVKM. Germline trimming cut 5 bases from V and 3 bases from J; bases unmatched to any gene: 9. CDR3 length: 15 residues. This CDR3 is CASSVSMDRVYEQYF. The CDR3 nucleotides are TGTGCCAGCAGTGTAAGCATGGACAGGGTCTACGAGCAGTACTTC.